One sample yielded the 23 T cell receptor beta chains listed below, sequenced in a study of CD8+ T cells in alopecia areata. The treatment here: oral pan-JAK inhibitor, 5-10 mg twice daily. Sequencing templates came from extracted RNA that was reverse transcribed into cDNA. Profiled with immunoSEQ multiplex PCR; TCRdb holds only in-frame clones, not every one. The table has about 160,000 clones, about 71% seen once. Specimen: CD4+ T cells sorted from blood, collected at week 4, from a patient treated with tofacitinib. The receptors stem from a human donor with alopecia areata.

This clone was seen only once. The chain links TRBV6-1 to TRBJ1-2; perhaps TRBD1 as D (6 bases). This CDR3 has 14 residues. Germline assignment: CDR1 MNHNS and CDR2 SASEGT. With 4 bases removed from V and 5 bases from J, the gap between germline ends came to 14 bases. In DNA, the CDR3 is TGTGCCAGCAGTGTGAGGACAGCCGATTATGGCTACACCTTC. This sequence encodes CASSVRTADYGYTF.

J is TRBJ2-2 and V is TRBV7-2; D may be TRBD1 (5 bases). The germline V and J ends were trimmed by 5 bases and 0 bases, with 13 bases remaining between them. CDR1 is SGHTA, CDR2 FQGNSA, per germline. This CDR3 has 16 amino acids. CDR3 coding DNA: TGTGCCAGCAGCCCGAAGGGCAGGGCGAACACCGGGGAGCTGTTTTTT. As protein: CASSPKGRANTGELFF.

This clone was seen a few times. This rearrangement joins TRBV27 to TRBJ2-3; D is perhaps TRBD1 or TRBD2 (5 bases each). Per the germline V gene, CDR1 is MNHEY and CDR2 is SMNVEV (reference sequence). V was trimmed by 7 bases and J by 6 bases, leaving 17 bases between them. CDR3 length: 14 amino acids. This chain's CDR3 is CASTGAGPADTQYF. The CDR3, as DNA: TGTGCCAGCACTGGGGCGGGCCCTGCGGATACGCAGTATTTT.

V usage is TRBV25-1 and J usage is TRBJ2-3, with 9 bases matching TRBD2. Germline trimming cut 5 bases from V and 1 base from J; bases unmatched to any gene: 10. Per germline, CDR1 MGHDK and CDR2 SYGVNS. The CDR3 length is 17 residues. This chain's CDR3 is CASSRAPSGARTDTQYF. In nucleotides, the CDR3 is TGTGCCAGCAGTAGGGCTCCTAGCGGGGCGCGCACAGATACGCAGTATTTT.

The rearrangement links TRBV18 to TRBJ1-6, with 8 bases lining up with TRBD1. The germline gives CDR1 KGHSH, CDR2 LQKENI. V shed 4 bases, J shed 7 bases, and the junction held 18 bases outside the gene matches. The CDR3 spans 19 residues. The CDR3 bases are TGTGCCAGCTCACAACTGCCGGGACAGGAGGCCTGGAGGAATTCACCCCTCCACTTT. Its translation: CASSQLPGQEAWRNSPLHF.

The table lists this clone with a few counts. This chain links TRBV29-1 with TRBJ1-4; perhaps TRBD1 as D (6 bases). Germline CDR1 and CDR2: SQVTM and ANQGSEA. The V end was cut by 7 bases, the J end by 3 bases, with 15 bases between. The CDR3 runs to 14 residues. The CDR3 coding sequence is TGCAGCGCCCGTGTGGGGGCGGCTAATGAAAAACTGTTTTTT. This gives the protein CSARVGAANEKLFF.

The gene calls are TRBV11-2 and TRBJ1-2; the D is unclear. The CDR3 spans 13 residues. Germline V gene sequence: CDR1 SGHAT, CDR2 FQNNGV. V lost 5 bases to trimming and J lost 1 base, with 8 bases between them. The CDR3 DNA reads TGTGCCAGCAGCCGTTGGATTAACTATGGCTACACCTTC. As protein: CASSRWINYGYTF.

The CDR3 sequence: CASREDPTGGYTF. As DNA, the CDR3 is TGTGCCAGCAGGGAGGATCCCACCGGAGGCTACACCTTC. The chain carries TRBV5-6 and TRBJ1-2; D uncertain. This CDR3 has 13 residues. Germline V gene sequence: CDR1 SGHDT, CDR2 YYEEEE. The V end lost 5 bases, the J end lost 8 bases, and 16 bases lay between the germline ends.

The chain couples TRBV7-6 to TRBJ2-5; D ambiguous. The length of the CDR3 is 11 residues. Germline V lookup: CDR1 SGHVS, CDR2 FNYEAQ. Trimming removed 4 bases from V and 9 bases from J, with 9 bases in between. The CDR3 region has the DNA TGTGCCAGCAGCTCCGGAGTGGCCCAGTACTTC. Translating gives CASSSGVAQYF.

The CDR3 nucleotides are TGCAGCGTTGAAGAAGGAGGGGTCAACACCGGGGAGCTGTTTTTT. This codes for CSVEEGGVNTGELFF. The V and J genes are TRBV29-1 and TRBJ2-2, with a weak D call TRBD2 (6 bases). This CDR3 is 15 amino acids long. Germline CDR1 SQVTM, CDR2 ANQGSEA. Trimming took off 0 bases at V and 2 bases at J, with 10 bases between the two ends.

About this clone: At one end, the junction sequence differs from germline, possibly due to a read error. The chain employs TRBV7-7 and TRBJ2-5; 7 bases are shared with TRBD1. Germline lookup yields CDR1 SSHAT and CDR2 FNYEAQ (reference sequence). The CDR3 sequence is 15 residues long. DNA of the CDR3: TGTGCTAGCAGCCCCCGCCCAGGGGGCCAAGAGACCCAGTACTTC. Amino acid sequence: CASSPRPGGQETQYF.

This clone was observed a few times. The chain carries TRBV2 and TRBJ2-2; 9 bases agree with TRBD2. V was clipped by 6 bases and J by 6 bases; unmatched bases: 8. This CDR3 comprises 15 residues. Germline V lookup: CDR1 SNHLY, CDR2 FYNNEI. This chain's CDR3 is CASRGGRLAAGELFF. The CDR3 nucleotides are TGTGCCAGCAGGGGTGGGAGACTAGCGGCCGGGGAGCTGTTTTTT.

This sequence joins TRBV7-9 and TRBJ1-6; D gene ambiguous. Trimming left V 7 bases short and J 7 bases short, with 14 bases between. Germline V gene data show CDR1 as SEHNR and CDR2 as FQNEAQ (reference sequence). This CDR3 is 14 amino acids long. The CDR3, as DNA: TGTGCCAGCAACCGAGCCACGGCGAATTCACCCCTCCACTTT. Its protein is CASNRATANSPLHF.

The rearrangement joins TRBV18 to TRBJ2-3, with 7 bases matching TRBD1. The CDR3 length is 14 residues. After removal of 3 bases from V and 3 bases from J, the junction contained 3 bases not matched to a gene. Germline V lookup: CDR1 KGHSH, CDR2 LQKENI. CDR3 sequence reads: CASSPPTGTDTQYF. In DNA, the CDR3 is TGTGCCAGCTCACCGCCGACAGGGACAGATACGCAGTATTTT.

This chain joins TRBV7-2 and TRBJ2-7, with D perhaps matching TRBD2 (5 bases). The CDR3 extends over 14 amino acids. Trimming pared 0 bases from V and 6 bases from J, leaving 12 bases between. The germline V gene encodes CDR1 SGHTA and CDR2 FQGNSA. In DNA form, the CDR3 reads TGTGCCAGCAGCTTAGCGGACTTTCCTGGCGAGCAGTACTTC. It encodes CASSLADFPGEQYF.

There are a few counts of this clone. The CDR3, as DNA: TGCGCCAGCAGCCTAAGGAGGCTAGCGGGGAGCACAGATACGCAGTATTTT. This encodes CASSLRRLAGSTDTQYF. This chain connects TRBV4-3 to TRBJ2-3, with 9 nucleotides matching TRBD2. The CDR3 is 17 amino acids. Germline V lookup: CDR1 LGHNA, CDR2 YSLEER. V lost 4 bases to trimming and J lost 0 bases; unmatched junction nucleotides: 8.

The chain joins TRBV19 to TRBJ1-5; 8 bases are shared with TRBD1. The ends lost 6 bases at V and 5 bases at J; junction bases unmatched: 3. This CDR3 region has 13 residues. CDR1 is LNHDA, CDR2 SQIVND, per germline (reference sequence). CDR3 protein: CASSTDRDQPQHF. The CDR3 DNA reads TGTGCCAGTAGCACGGACAGGGATCAGCCCCAGCATTTT.

This clone occurred a few times. The same CDR3 is also encoded by other DNA sequences in this sample. V usage is TRBV29-1 and J usage is TRBJ1-1; a possible D gene is TRBD1 (5 bases). Germline lookup yields CDR1 SQVTM and CDR2 ANQGSEA. This CDR3 comprises 11 residues. The V end was cut by 3 bases, the J end by 5 bases, with 7 bases between. CDR3 sequence: CSVDRGTEAFF. The CDR3 DNA follows: TGCAGCGTTGATAGGGGAACTGAAGCTTTCTTT.

This clone was seen only once. J is TRBJ2-2 and V is TRBV15; D is ambiguous. This CDR3 region has 15 residues. V lost 1 base and J lost 4, with 10 bases in between. Germline values: CDR1 LNHNV, CDR2 YYDKDF (reference sequence). The chain's CDR3 is CATSRGGSGTGELFF. The CDR3 bases are TGTGCCACCAGCAGAGGGGGTTCGGGCACCGGGGAGCTGTTTTTT.

There are a few counts of this clone. The chain couples TRBV27 to TRBJ1-2; D ambiguous. The CDR3 has 16 amino acids. Germline V CDR1 and CDR2: MNHEY, SMNVEV (reference sequence). The V and J ends lost 5 bases and 2 bases respectively, with 18 bases between them. The CDR3 DNA is TGTGCCAGCAGTCCCTACCCCACCATAGGGAACTATGGCTACACCTTC. Translated, it gives CASSPYPTIGNYGYTF.

The CDR3 bases are TGTGCCAGCAGTTTAAACCCCGGGACAGGGGGCTCACCCCTCCACTTT. This gives the protein CASSLNPGTGGSPLHF. The chain employs TRBV27 and TRBJ1-6; the match to TRBD1 covers 12 bases. The CDR3 extends over 16 amino acids. The trim removed 2 bases at V and 10 bases at J, leaving 6 bases unmatched. Per the germline V gene, CDR1 is MNHEY and CDR2 is SMNVEV (reference sequence).

The chain recombines TRBV2 with TRBJ2-3; TRBD1 agrees at 7 bases. The ends lost 5 bases at V and 4 bases at J; junction bases unmatched: 3. This CDR3 is built from 13 residues. CDR1 and CDR2 (germline): SNHLY, FYNNEI. The CDR3 loop reads CASSWDSADTQYF. Written as DNA, the CDR3 is TGTGCCAGCAGTTGGGACAGCGCAGATACGCAGTATTTT.

V usage is TRBV7-9 and J usage is TRBJ2-2; no firm D call. The CDR3 totals 11 residues. The germline V and J ends were trimmed by 3 bases and 9 bases, with 5 bases remaining between them. Germline V gene sequence: CDR1 SEHNR, CDR2 FQNEAQ (reference sequence). The CDR3 region is CASSFARELFF. In DNA form, the CDR3 reads TGTGCCAGCAGCTTTGCCAGGGAGCTGTTTTTT.